The 9 T cell receptor beta chains below all came from one sample that was sequenced in a study of graft-versus-host responses after intestinal transplantation. What these receptors recognize is not known. Assay used: immunoSEQ multiplex PCR; TCRdb lists only in-frame clones, some missing. The sample includes roughly 120,000 clones, approximately 92% of them seen just once. Source: unstimulated CD4+ T cells sorted from spleen or lymph node cells, taken before intestinal transplant. Source of these receptors: a human donor who received an intestinal transplant.

CDR3 sequence reads: CASQGPGELFF. The DNA for the CDR3 is TGTGCCAGCCAGGGTCCCGGGGAGCTGTTTTTT. The chain couples TRBV6-6 to TRBJ2-2; D is perhaps TRBD1 (5 bases). Per germline, CDR1 MNHNY and CDR2 SVGAGI (reference sequence). There are 11 residues in the CDR3. Trimming pared 8 bases from V and 6 bases from J, leaving 7 bases between.

This chain connects TRBV6-1 to TRBJ1-4; D unresolved. CDR1 and CDR2 from the germline V gene are MNHNS and SASEGT. V gave up 0 bases and J gave up 8 bases, with 7 bases separating them. The CDR3 consists of 13 residues. In DNA form, the CDR3 reads TGTGCCAGCAGTGAAGCGACCAGAGAAAAACTGTTTTTT. Translation gives CASSEATREKLFF.

The V and J genes are TRBV5-4 and TRBJ2-2, with 11 bases that match TRBD2. The CDR3 extends over 17 amino acids. Germline V gene lookup returns CDR1 SGHNT and CDR2 YYREEE (reference sequence). The junction had 11 bases not matched to a gene; V was cut back by 4 bases and J by 6 bases. The CDR3 sequence: CASSVLLAGDVAGELFF. DNA for the CDR3: TGTGCCAGCAGCGTACTACTAGCGGGAGACGTCGCCGGGGAGCTGTTTTTT.

The V and J genes are TRBV2 and TRBJ2-2, with 7 bases identical to TRBD2. Germline loops: CDR1 SNHLY, CDR2 FYNNEI. With V trimmed by 1 base and J by 5 bases, 10 bases remained unmatched. The CDR3 spans 17 residues. CDR3 DNA: TGTGCCAGCAGTGAAGATGTAGGCGGGAGAGGGACCGGGGAGCTGTTTTTT. Protein product: CASSEDVGGRGTGELFF.

This chain links TRBV19 with TRBJ2-1; no definite D call. The V and J ends lost 5 bases and 6 bases respectively, with 17 bases between them. Per the germline V gene, CDR1 is LNHDA and CDR2 is SQIVND (reference sequence). This CDR3 spans 15 amino acids. CDR3 amino acids: CASSLSRPPSNEQFF. The CDR3 DNA reads as TGTGCCAGTAGTCTTTCGCGACCACCCTCCAATGAGCAGTTCTTC. Variable domain in full (rest from reference TRBV19 and TRBJ2-1): DGGITQSPKYLFRKEGQNVTLSCEQNLNHDAMYWYRQDPGQGLRLIYYSQIVNDFQKGDIAEGYSVSREKKESFPLTVTSAQKNPTAFYLCASSLSRPPSNEQFFGPGTRLTVL.

The genes are TRBV2 and TRBJ1-2; no clear D gene. Trimming took off 5 bases at V and 0 bases at J, with 10 bases between the two ends. The germline V gene encodes CDR1 SNHLY and CDR2 FYNNEI. The CDR3 sequence is 14 residues long. The CDR3 DNA sequence: TGTGCCAGCAGTATCGCCAGGCCTAACTATGGCTACACCTTC. Translation: CASSIARPNYGYTF.

CDR3 in amino acids: CASSYGTGMNTEAFF. The CDR3 bases are TGTGCCAGCAGTTACGGAACAGGGATGAACACTGAAGCTTTCTTT. The genes are TRBV6-6 and TRBJ1-1; D is possibly TRBD1 (6 bases). The CDR3 spans 15 residues. Trimming shortened V by 2 bases and J by 0 bases, and 10 bases separated the two germline ends. CDR1 MNHNY and CDR2 SVGAGI come from the germline V gene (reference sequence).

The V call is TRBV5-1, the J call TRBJ2-5; D remains unclear. The V and J ends lost 0 bases and 6 bases respectively, with 18 bases between them. Germline CDR1 and CDR2: SGHRS and YFSETQ. This CDR3 comprises 16 residues. The CDR3 coding sequence is TGCGCCAGCAGCTTGGCTAGGACCCCCGGAAAACAGACCCAGTACTTC. Amino acids: CASSLARTPGKQTQYF. Full variable domain (remainder filled in from reference TRBV5-1 and TRBJ2-5): KAGVTQTPRYLIKTRGQQVTLSCSPISGHRSVSWYQQTPGQGLQFLFEYFSETQRNKGNFPGRFSGRQFSNSRSEMNVSTLELGDSALYLCASSLARTPGKQTQYFGPGTRLLVL.

V usage is TRBV7-9 and J usage is TRBJ2-2; 12 nucleotides align to TRBD2. The germline gives CDR1 SEHNR, CDR2 FQNEAQ (reference sequence). With V trimmed by 4 bases and J by 4 bases, 1 base remained unmatched. This CDR3 has 15 amino acids. In DNA form, the CDR3 reads TGTGCCAGCAGCTCACTAGCGGGGGGCACCGGGGAGCTGTTTTTT. It translates to CASSSLAGGTGELFF.